A single sample is the source of the 25 T cell receptor beta chains below, sequenced in a study of cytomegalovirus exposure and HLA in healthy donors. PCR involved 60 Vbeta and 13 Jbeta primers. The assay was immunoSEQ multiplex PCR, and TCRdb's table has in-frame clones only and misses some. The sample has around 150,000 clones. What was sequenced was PBMCs. Receptor source: an older woman in good health and CMV-seronegative.

The CDR3 reads CASSWTGELDEQYF. The CDR3 coding sequence is TGTGCCAGCAGTTGGACAGGGGAGTTGGACGAGCAGTACTTC. The V call is TRBV27, the J call TRBJ2-7; 9 nucleotides align to TRBD1. J was trimmed by 5 bases and V by 4 bases; bases with no gene match: 6. The CDR3 length is 14 residues. The germline V gene has CDR1 MNHEY and CDR2 SMNVEV (reference sequence).

V and J are TRBV5-1 and TRBJ1-1; D is uncertain. The germline CDR1 and CDR2 sequences are SGHRS and YFSETQ. The ends were cut back, 4 bases at V and 1 base at J, with 8 bases in the middle. The CDR3 extends over 13 amino acids. The CDR3 sequence is CASSNGRNTEAFF. CDR3 DNA sequence: TGCGCCAGCAGCAATGGTAGGAACACTGAAGCTTTCTTT.

The V gene is TRBV2, the J gene TRBJ1-5, with D perhaps matching TRBD1 (5 bases). Germline V gene sequence: CDR1 SNHLY, CDR2 FYNNEI. V was clipped by 3 bases and J by 6 bases, with 18 bases between them. This CDR3 has 16 amino acids. The CDR3 spells CASSDWGSEDGQPQHF. CDR3 nucleotide sequence: TGTGCCAGCAGTGATTGGGGCAGCGAGGATGGTCAGCCCCAGCATTTT.

The chain is built from TRBV5-1 and TRBJ2-7, with D maybe TRBD1 (8 bases). The V end lost 3 bases, the J end lost 5 bases, and 15 bases lay between the germline ends. The CDR3 consists of 14 residues. Per germline, CDR1 SGHRS and CDR2 YFSETQ. CDR3 coding DNA: TGCGCCAGCAGCTCTCAGGGGGCGGGGGACGAGCAGTACTTC. This encodes CASSSQGAGDEQYF.

The chain recombines TRBV9 with TRBJ1-2; D is possibly TRBD1 (6 bases). Germline-derived CDR1 and CDR2 are SGDLS and YYNGEE. The CDR3 runs to 14 residues. The V gene lost 3 bases and the J gene lost 6 bases, with 15 bases spanning the gap. Here the CDR3 reads CASSGMGAADGYTF. CDR3 nucleotide sequence: TGTGCCAGCAGCGGTATGGGGGCCGCAGATGGCTACACCTTC. Using reference TRBV9 and TRBJ1-2 for the parts outside the CDR3, the full variable domain is DSGVTQTPKHLITATGQRVTLRCSPRSGDLSVYWYQQSLDQGLQFLIQYYNGEERAKGNILERFSAQQFPDLHSELNLSSLELGDSALYFCASSGMGAADGYTFGSGTRLTVV.

The CDR3 reads CAINAGGGGQPQHF. The DNA for the CDR3 is TGTGCCATCAACGCAGGGGGCGGAGGTCAGCCCCAGCATTTT. The chain uses TRBV10-3 and TRBJ1-5, with 8 bases matching TRBD1. The V segment lost 7 bases and the J segment 6 bases; nucleotides outside the gene matches: 8. Germline-derived CDR1 and CDR2 are ENHRY and SYGVKD. The CDR3 runs to 14 residues.

The rearrangement links TRBV19 to TRBJ2-3; 8 positions agree with TRBD1. Germline CDR1 reads LNHDA; CDR2 reads SQIVND (reference sequence). After removal of 5 bases from V and 5 bases from J, the junction contained 3 bases not matched to a gene. This CDR3 has 13 residues. The CDR3 sequence: CASSFRGLDTQYF. CDR3 bases: TGTGCCAGTAGTTTCAGGGGGCTAGATACGCAGTATTTT.

This chain uses TRBV4-1 with TRBJ1-2, with D possibly matching TRBD1 (6 bases). Germline-derived CDR1 and CDR2 are MGHRA and YSYEKL. The CDR3 runs 14 residues. Trimming stripped 2 bases from V and 6 bases from J, with 13 bases between. CDR3 region: CASSQSDRWDGYTF. CDR3 in DNA: TGCGCCAGCAGCCAATCCGACAGGTGGGATGGCTACACCTTC.

The V and J genes are TRBV18 and TRBJ2-7; TRBD1 aligns across 7 bases. V was pared by 3 bases and J by 1 base, with 6 bases of the junction left unmatched. The CDR3 sequence is 15 residues long. Per the germline V gene, CDR1 is KGHSH and CDR2 is LQKENI. The CDR3 region has the DNA TGTGCCAGCTCACCGATGACAGGGATGTCCTACGAGCAGTACTTC. Amino acids: CASSPMTGMSYEQYF.

This sequence joins TRBV10-1 and TRBJ1-1, with 7 bases identical to TRBD1. V lost 8 bases to trimming and J lost 0 bases; unmatched junction nucleotides: 9. Germline V gene data show CDR1 as WNHNN and CDR2 as SYGVQD (reference sequence). The CDR3 spans 15 residues. This CDR3 is CASRDRETLNTEAFF. The CDR3 nucleotides are TGCGCCAGCCGGGACAGAGAAACGTTGAACACTGAAGCTTTCTTT.

The chain carries TRBV5-1 and TRBJ2-3; 9 bases map to TRBD2. The CDR3 extends over 16 amino acids. With 6 bases clipped from V and 1 base from J, the junction kept 9 bases outside the gene matches. Germline assignment: CDR1 SGHRS and CDR2 YFSETQ. The CDR3 reads CASIVGTSRGTDTQYF. The CDR3 bases are TGCGCCAGCATCGTTGGGACTAGCAGGGGCACAGATACGCAGTATTTT. Full variable domain (remainder filled in from reference TRBV5-1 and TRBJ2-3): KAGVTQTPRYLIKTRGQQVTLSCSPISGHRSVSWYQQTPGQGLQFLFEYFSETQRNKGNFPGRFSGRQFSNSRSEMNVSTLELGDSALYLCASIVGTSRGTDTQYFGPGTRLTVL.

The chain uses TRBV5-1 and TRBJ2-7; possibly TRBD1 for D (6 bases). CDR3 length equals 13 residues. V was shortened by 4 bases and J by 2 bases, with 10 bases between the two germline ends. Germline V lookup: CDR1 SGHRS, CDR2 YFSETQ. The CDR3 loop reads CASSLQGTYEQYF. The CDR3 DNA reads TGCGCCAGCAGCCTACAGGGAACCTACGAGCAGTACTTC.

This rearrangement joins TRBV6-9 to TRBJ2-7, with a tentative D call TRBD2 (5 bases). V dropped 7 bases and J dropped 3 bases, with 25 bases sitting between them. The CDR3 is 17 amino acids. The germline V gene has CDR1 MNHGY and CDR2 SVAAGI. The CDR3 reads CASTIASLADDRYEQYF. In DNA, the CDR3 is TGTGCCAGCACGATAGCGTCCCTAGCCGATGACCGCTACGAGCAGTACTTC.

This sequence joins TRBV6-6 and TRBJ1-4, with D perhaps TRBD1 (6 bases). V lost 5 bases and J 2 bases, leaving 15 bases between the germline ends. The CDR3 length is 16 residues. Germline V gives CDR1 MNHNY, CDR2 SVGAGI (reference sequence). The CDR3 bases are TGTGCCAGCAGTAGTACCCAAGGGGGTACTAATGAAAAACTGTTTTTT. This codes for CASSSTQGGTNEKLFF.

The V gene is TRBV5-5, the J gene TRBJ1-1; TRBD1 is a possible D gene (6 bases). Germline-derived CDR1 and CDR2 are SGHKS and YYEKEE (reference sequence). This CDR3 is built from 13 residues. V was shortened by 6 bases and J by 4 bases, with 13 bases between the two germline ends. The chain's CDR3 is CASTRAGATEAFF. The CDR3 DNA is TGTGCCAGCACCCGGGCAGGGGCCACTGAAGCTTTCTTT.

This chain uses TRBV19 with TRBJ2-3; TRBD2 aligns across 9 bases. This CDR3 has 15 residues. With V trimmed by 3 bases and J by 0 bases, 1 base remained unmatched. Germline V gene sequence: CDR1 LNHDA, CDR2 SQIVND (reference sequence). The CDR3 DNA follows: TGTGCCAGTAGTATGCTAGCGGGAAGCACAGATACGCAGTATTTT. This codes for CASSMLAGSTDTQYF.

Concerning this clone itself: The same CDR3 can be traced to other DNA sequences in this sample. The chain links TRBV20-1 to TRBJ1-1; TRBD1 is a possible D gene (5 bases). Germline CDR1 and CDR2: DFQATT and SNEGSKA (reference sequence). Trimming removed 5 bases at V and 1 base at J, with 5 bases between. This CDR3 has 11 amino acids. CDR3 sequence (DNA): TGCAGTGCTCAGGGGAACACTGAAGCTTTCTTT. Translation: CSAQGNTEAFF.

V usage is TRBV6-1 and J usage is TRBJ1-2; 8 nucleotides agree with TRBD1. Per the germline V gene, CDR1 is MNHNS and CDR2 is SASEGT. CDR3 length: 16 residues. V trimming: 0 bases; J trimming: 6 bases; junction bases outside the gene matches: 9. This CDR3 is CASSEALSTGGDGYTF. In DNA form, the CDR3 reads TGTGCCAGCAGTGAAGCACTTTCCACAGGGGGGGATGGCTACACCTTC.

The chain links TRBV29-1 to TRBJ1-1; possibly TRBD1 for D (5 bases). The V end was cut by 7 bases, the J end by 7 bases, with 16 bases between. The germline V gene has CDR1 SQVTM and CDR2 ANQGSEA. CDR3 length: 12 amino acids. The CDR3: CSAKRGGGEAFF. The CDR3 coding sequence is TGCAGCGCCAAACGGGGGGGTGGTGAAGCTTTCTTT.

V is TRBV9 and J is TRBJ1-3; no reliable D call. The CDR3 length is 14 residues. CDR1 is SGDLS and CDR2 is YYNGEE in the germline V gene. Trimming removed 4 bases at V and 0 bases at J, with 8 bases between. The CDR3 DNA is TGTGCCAGCAGCAGAGACAACTCTGGAAACACCATATATTTT. Translated, it gives CASSRDNSGNTIYF.

The gene calls are TRBV18 and TRBJ1-2, with 9 bases identical to TRBD1. The length of the CDR3 is 18 residues. V was pared by 5 bases and J by 4 bases, with 17 bases of the junction left unmatched. Germline lookup yields CDR1 KGHSH and CDR2 LQKENI. In DNA form, the CDR3 reads TGTGCCAGCTCAGCTCCCCGGGGCCCACAGGGGGCGAGCTATGGCTACACCTTC. This encodes CASSAPRGPQGASYGYTF.

This sequence joins TRBV5-1 and TRBJ2-7; TRBD2 aligns across 10 bases. With V trimmed by 0 bases and J by 2 bases, 2 bases remained unmatched. The CDR3 covers 15 residues. The germline V gene has CDR1 SGHRS and CDR2 YFSETQ. The CDR3 DNA reads TGCGCCAGCAGCTTGGCTAGCGGGGGCACCTACGAGCAGTACTTC. Translated: CASSLASGGTYEQYF.

Remarks on this clone: This same CDR3 is encoded by further DNA sequences in the sample. The chain joins TRBV5-4 to TRBJ2-7; D not certain. Trimming took off 2 bases at V and 1 base at J, with 10 bases between the two ends. The CDR3 is 14 residues long. Germline V gene data show CDR1 as SGHNT and CDR2 as YYREEE (reference sequence). The CDR3 loop reads CASSLGGSSYEQYF. The CDR3, as DNA: TGTGCCAGCAGCTTAGGCGGATCATCCTACGAGCAGTACTTC.

The chain uses TRBV5-6 and TRBJ2-2; TRBD2 matches 7 bases. This CDR3 comprises 17 residues. CDR1 and CDR2 from the germline V gene are SGHDT and YYEEEE. With 1 base clipped from V and 0 bases from J, the junction kept 6 bases outside the gene matches. The CDR3 spells CASSLSPSGANTGELFF. CDR3 bases: TGTGCCAGCAGCTTGTCCCCTAGCGGAGCGAACACCGGGGAGCTGTTTTTT.

The genes are TRBV27 and TRBJ1-5, with TRBD1 matching 8 bases. Per germline, CDR1 MNHEY and CDR2 SMNVEV (reference sequence). This CDR3 has 16 residues. V was pared by 2 bases and J by 7 bases, with 10 bases of the junction left unmatched. Here the CDR3 reads CASSLRRGQAGQPQHF. The CDR3 DNA is TGTGCCAGCAGTTTAAGGCGGGGACAGGCAGGGCAGCCCCAGCATTTT.